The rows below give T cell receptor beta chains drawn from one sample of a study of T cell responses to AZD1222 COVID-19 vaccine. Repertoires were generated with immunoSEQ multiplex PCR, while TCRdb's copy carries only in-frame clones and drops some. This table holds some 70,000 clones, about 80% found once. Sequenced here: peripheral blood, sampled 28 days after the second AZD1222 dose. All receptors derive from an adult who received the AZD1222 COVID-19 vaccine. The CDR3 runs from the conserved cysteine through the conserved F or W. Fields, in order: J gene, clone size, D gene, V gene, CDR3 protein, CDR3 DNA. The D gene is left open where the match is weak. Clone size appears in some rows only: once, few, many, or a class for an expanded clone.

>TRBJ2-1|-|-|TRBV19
CASSIDGDYNEQFF
TGTGCCAGTAGTATAGATGGAGACTACAATGAGCAGTTCTTC
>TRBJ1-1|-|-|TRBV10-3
CAISESGRREIAFF
TGTGCCATCAGTGAGTCAGGCCGGAGGGAGATTGCTTTCTTT
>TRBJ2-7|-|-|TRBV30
CAWSLDWHSEQYF
TGTGCCTGGAGTCTTGACTGGCACTCCGAGCAGTACTTC
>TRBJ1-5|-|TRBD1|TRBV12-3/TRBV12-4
CASSRTGPQPQHF
TGTGCCAGCAGTCGGACAGGGCCTCAGCCCCAGCATTTT
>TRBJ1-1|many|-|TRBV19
CASSMFGPSEAFF
TGTGCCAGTAGTATGTTCGGACCCTCTGAAGCTTTCTTT
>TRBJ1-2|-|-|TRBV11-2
CASSLDGRNYGYTF
TGTGCCAGCAGCTTAGATGGCAGGAACTATGGCTACACCTTC
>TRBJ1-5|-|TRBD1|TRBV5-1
CASSAGTGHSNQPQHF
TGCGCCAGCAGCGCGGGGACAGGCCATAGCAATCAGCCCCAGCATTTT
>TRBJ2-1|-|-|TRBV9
CASSIQPGGNEQFF
TGTGCCAGCAGCATACAGCCCGGGGGCAATGAGCAGTTCTTC
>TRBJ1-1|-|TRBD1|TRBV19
CASSIGTGVSTTEAFF
TGTGCCAGTAGTATAGGGACAGGCGTTTCGACCACTGAAGCTTTCTTT
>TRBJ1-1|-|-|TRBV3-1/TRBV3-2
CASSPSPGVDTEAFF
TGTGCCAGCAGCCCGTCTCCCGGGGTTGACACTGAAGCTTTCTTT
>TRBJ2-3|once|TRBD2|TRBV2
CASSEASEGIAGGWNTQYF
TGTGCCAGCAGTGAAGCCTCAGAGGGGATAGCGGGGGGTTGGAATACGCAGTATTTT
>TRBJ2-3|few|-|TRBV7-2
CASSSRGADTQYF
TGTGCCAGCAGCTCTAGGGGTGCTGATACGCAGTATTTT
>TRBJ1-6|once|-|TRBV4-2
CASSQERRQTTLSPLHF
TGTGCCAGCAGCCAAGAAAGGCGACAGACAACCCTTTCACCCCTCCACTTT
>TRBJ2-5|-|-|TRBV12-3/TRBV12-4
CASRPGWLETQYF
TGTGCCAGCAGGCCAGGGTGGTTAGAGACCCAGTACTTC
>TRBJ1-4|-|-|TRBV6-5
CASSYTGQTKGEKLFF
TGTGCCAGCAGTTACACCGGACAGACGAAGGGGGAAAAACTGTTTTTT
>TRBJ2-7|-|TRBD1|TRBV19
CATKPPPGTGVYEQYF
TGTGCCACCAAACCCCCTCCCGGGACAGGAGTGTACGAGCAGTACTTC
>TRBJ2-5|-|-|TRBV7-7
CASSLRVRGWYQETQYF
TGTGCTAGCAGCTTGAGGGTGCGGGGCTGGTACCAAGAGACCCAGTACTTC
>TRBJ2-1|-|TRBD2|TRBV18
CASSPGISGGPLDEQFF
TGTGCCAGCTCACCGGGGATCTCGGGGGGGCCGCTGGATGAGCAGTTCTTC
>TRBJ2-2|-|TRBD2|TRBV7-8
CASSLVGAGGYTGELFF
TGTGCCAGCAGCTTAGTAGGAGCGGGGGGCTACACCGGGGAGCTGTTTTTT
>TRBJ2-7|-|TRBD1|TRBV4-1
CASSNTPRQGAINEQYF
TGCGCCAGCAGCAATACTCCGAGACAGGGGGCTATCAACGAGCAGTACTTC
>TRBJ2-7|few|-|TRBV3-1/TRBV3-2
CASSQDGDDEQYF
TGTGCCAGCAGCCAAGATGGGGACGACGAGCAGTACTTC
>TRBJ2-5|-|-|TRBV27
CASSFSVGANQETQYF
TGTGCCAGCAGTTTTTCTGTCGGCGCGAACCAAGAGACCCAGTACTTC
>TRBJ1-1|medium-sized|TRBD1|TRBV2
CASSEPGGYTEAFF
TGTGCCAGCAGTGAACCAGGGGGATATACTGAAGCTTTCTTT
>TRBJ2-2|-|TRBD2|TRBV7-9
CASSPIGLATGELFF
TGTGCCAGCAGCCCCATCGGACTAGCCACCGGGGAGCTGTTTTTT
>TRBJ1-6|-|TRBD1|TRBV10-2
CASSYGTGPSPLHF
TGCGCCAGCAGCTATGGGACAGGGCCTTCACCCCTCCACTTT
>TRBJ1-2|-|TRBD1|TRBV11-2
CASRGQGNYGYTF
TGTGCCAGCAGAGGACAGGGGAACTATGGCTACACCTTC
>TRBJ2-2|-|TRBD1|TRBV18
CASSPSQTGGPGELFF
TGTGCCAGCTCACCTTCCCAAACAGGGGGCCCCGGGGAGCTGTTTTTT
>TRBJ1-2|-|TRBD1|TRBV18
CASSSSDRVLGNYGYTF
TGTGCCAGCTCGAGCTCGGACAGGGTTTTGGGAAACTATGGCTACACCTTC
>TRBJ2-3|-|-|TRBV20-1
CSASSTDTQYF
TGCAGTGCTTCTAGCACAGATACGCAGTATTTT
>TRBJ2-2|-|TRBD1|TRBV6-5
CASRRTGSTGELFF
TGTGCCAGCAGAAGGACAGGGAGCACCGGGGAGCTGTTTTTT
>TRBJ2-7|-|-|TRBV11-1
CASSLRTRVWEQYF
TGTGCCAGCAGCTTAAGGACAAGGGTGTGGGAGCAGTACTTC
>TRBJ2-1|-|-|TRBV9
CASNPQGVLDEQFF
TGTGCCAGCAACCCTCAGGGTGTTCTAGATGAGCAGTTCTTC
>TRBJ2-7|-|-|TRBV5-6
CASSPGGQSYEQYF
TGTGCCAGCAGCCCGGGAGGACAGTCCTACGAGCAGTACTTC
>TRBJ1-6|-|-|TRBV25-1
CASSGDVGGYSPLHF
TGTGCCAGCAGTGGGGATGTGGGGGGATATTCACCCCTCCACTTT
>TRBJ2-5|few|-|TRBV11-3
CASSLTFGETQYF
TGTGCCAGCAGCTTAACATTCGGAGAGACCCAGTACTTC
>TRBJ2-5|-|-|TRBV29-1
CSVVDWKETQYF
TGCAGCGTTGTAGACTGGAAGGAGACCCAGTACTTC
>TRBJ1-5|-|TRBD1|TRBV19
CASRRTGGGLPRGGYSNQPQHF
TGTGCCAGTAGACGGACAGGGGGCGGCCTCCCTCGCGGGGGTTATAGCAATCAGCCCCAGCATTTT
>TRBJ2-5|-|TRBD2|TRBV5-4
CASSSASGQETQYF
TGTGCCAGCAGCTCCGCTAGCGGCCAAGAGACCCAGTACTTC
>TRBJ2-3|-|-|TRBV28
CASTWVGTDTQYF
TGTGCCAGCACCTGGGTGGGCACAGATACGCAGTATTTT
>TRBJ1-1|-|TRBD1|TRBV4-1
CASSQGRQGYTEAFF
TGCGCCAGCAGCCAAGGTAGACAGGGTTACACTGAAGCTTTCTTT
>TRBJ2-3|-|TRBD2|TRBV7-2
CASSLGLAGTDTQYF
TGTGCCAGCAGCTTAGGACTAGCGGGCACAGATACGCAGTATTTT
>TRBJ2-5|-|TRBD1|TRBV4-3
CASSLRDRDQETQYF
TGCGCCAGCAGCCTTCGGGACAGGGACCAAGAGACCCAGTACTTC
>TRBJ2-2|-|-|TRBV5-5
CASSLSRGALNTGELFF
TGTGCCAGCAGCTTGTCACGTGGGGCCTTAAACACCGGGGAGCTGTTTTTT
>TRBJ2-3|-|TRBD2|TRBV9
CASSVGLAATDTQYF
TGTGCCAGCAGCGTAGGACTAGCGGCCACAGATACGCAGTATTTT
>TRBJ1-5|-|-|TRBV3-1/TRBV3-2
CASSQGGNQPQHF
TGTGCCAGCAGCCAAGGGGGCAATCAGCCCCAGCATTTT
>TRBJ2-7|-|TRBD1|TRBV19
CASRSTGANDYEQYF
TGTGCCAGTAGGTCCACAGGGGCCAACGACTACGAGCAGTACTTC
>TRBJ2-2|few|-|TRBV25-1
CASSAGHHAPNTGELFF
TGTGCCAGCAGTGCGGGCCACCATGCACCGAACACCGGGGAGCTGTTTTTT
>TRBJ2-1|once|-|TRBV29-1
CSVGVADSIYNEQFF
TGCAGCGTTGGGGTTGCGGACAGTATTTACAATGAGCAGTTCTTC
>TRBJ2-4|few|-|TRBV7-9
CASSFGRAGSIQYF
TGTGCCAGCAGCTTCGGGAGAGCCGGGAGCATTCAGTACTTC
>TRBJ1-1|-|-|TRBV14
CASSQDWGNTEAFF
TGTGCCAGCAGCCAAGATTGGGGGAACACTGAAGCTTTCTTT
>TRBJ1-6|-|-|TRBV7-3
CASSLATYNSPLHF
TGTGCCAGCAGCTTAGCAACTTATAATTCACCCCTCCACTTT
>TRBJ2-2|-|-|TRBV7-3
CASSKGGELFF
TGTGCCAGCAGCAAAGGCGGGGAGCTGTTTTTT
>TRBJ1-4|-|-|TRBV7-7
CASSLGVGEKLFF
TGTGCTAGCAGCTTAGGGGTCGGGGAAAAACTGTTTTTT
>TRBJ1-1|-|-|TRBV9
CASSVGGRTEAFF
TGTGCCAGCAGCGTAGGGGGGAGGACTGAAGCTTTCTTT
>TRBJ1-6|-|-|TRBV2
CASGVNRVNSPLHF
TGTGCCAGCGGGGTTAACAGGGTTAATTCACCCCTCCACTTT
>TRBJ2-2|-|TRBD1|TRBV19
CASSMEQGAAGELFF
TGTGCCAGTAGTATGGAACAGGGGGCCGCCGGGGAGCTGTTTTTT
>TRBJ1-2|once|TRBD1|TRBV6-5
CASSLGQGFRYGYTF
TGTGCCAGCAGTTTGGGACAGGGTTTTCGGTATGGCTACACCTTC
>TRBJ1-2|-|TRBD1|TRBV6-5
CASDRDYGYTF
TGTGCCAGTGACAGGGACTATGGCTACACCTTC
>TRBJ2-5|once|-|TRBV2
CASGVPGAETQYF
TGTGCCAGCGGGGTACCCGGCGCAGAGACCCAGTACTTC